These 13 T cell receptor beta chains came from one sample sequenced in a study of T cell responses to AZD1222 COVID-19 vaccine. The assay was immunoSEQ multiplex PCR, and TCRdb's table has in-frame clones only and misses some. Of 55,000 to 90,000 clones in the sample, about four fifths were seen once. The source material was peripheral blood, sampled on day 0 of AZD1222 vaccination. The origin of the receptors is an adult in good health.

The genes are TRBV6-5 and TRBJ2-7, with D possibly called TRBD1 or TRBD2 (5 bases each). Germline V gene sequence: CDR1 MNHEY, CDR2 SVGAGI. CDR3 size: 15 residues. V was trimmed by 2 bases and J by 2 bases, leaving 13 bases between them. The CDR3 is CASSYPRGGTYEQYF. The CDR3 nucleotides are TGTGCCAGCAGTTACCCACGGGGCGGCACCTACGAGCAGTACTTC.

The chain has TRBV12-3 or TRBV12-4 and TRBJ1-3; perhaps TRBD1 as D (5 bases). Trimming left V 7 bases short and J 11 bases short, with 18 bases between. The CDR3 runs to 13 residues. The DNA for the CDR3 is TGTGCCAGCACACCGGGACTAAGGGCCTCCATATATTTT. This codes for CASTPGLRASIYF.

This chain joins TRBV5-6 and TRBJ1-2; D call uncertain. This CDR3 is 15 amino acids long. Germline assignment: CDR1 SGHDT and CDR2 YYEEEE. Deletions cut 4 bases from V and 5 bases from J, with 18 bases between. CDR3 sequence: CASSPVRRLLYGYTF. The CDR3 DNA follows: TGTGCCAGCAGCCCCGTGCGACGTTTGTTGTATGGCTACACCTTC.

This rearrangement joins TRBV6-5 to TRBJ2-1, with 9 bases that match TRBD1. V dropped 6 bases and J dropped 5; count of bases not matched to a gene: 8. The CDR3 consists of 15 residues. Germline values: CDR1 MNHEY, CDR2 SVGAGI. The CDR3 DNA follows: TGTGCCAGCAGGGACAGGGGACTGGCGAACAATGAGCAGTTCTTC. This encodes CASRDRGLANNEQFF.

The chain uses TRBV5-4 and TRBJ1-6; perhaps TRBD1 as D (5 bases). Germline loops: CDR1 SGHNT, CDR2 YYREEE (reference sequence). The CDR3 is made up of 15 amino acids. V was clipped by 1 base and J by 7 bases, with 12 bases between them. Here the CDR3 reads CASSLRGERNSPLHF. CDR3 nucleotide sequence: TGTGCCAGCAGCTTGAGAGGGGAGAGGAATTCACCCCTCCACTTT.

This clone appeared once. This chain uses TRBV12-3 or TRBV12-4 with TRBJ2-5, with D uncertain. This CDR3 contains 13 residues. Trimming left V 3 bases short and J 11 bases short, with 16 bases between. The DNA of the CDR3 is TGTGCCAGCAGTTTCCGTGATCCCGATCCTCAGTACTTC. This sequence encodes CASSFRDPDPQYF.

V usage is TRBV15 and J usage is TRBJ2-3; maybe TRBD2 (7 bases). The CDR3 covers 15 residues. V was trimmed by 4 bases and J by 2 bases, leaving 13 bases between them. The germline V gene has CDR1 LNHNV and CDR2 YYDKDF (reference sequence). The DNA of the CDR3 is TGTGCCACCAGCATGAACGGGGGGCTCACAGATACGCAGTATTTT. Protein product: CATSMNGGLTDTQYF.

This clone was seen only once. The rearrangement links TRBV20-1 to TRBJ2-5; D not resolved. Per the germline V gene, CDR1 is DFQATT and CDR2 is SNEGSKA (reference sequence). There are 12 residues in the CDR3. V lost 3 bases to trimming and J lost 5 bases, with 10 bases between them. The CDR3: CSASEVVETQYF. Here the CDR3 DNA reads TGCAGTGCTAGTGAGGTTGTGGAGACCCAGTACTTC.

This chain joins TRBV20-1 and TRBJ1-1; D remains ambiguous. Between the trimmed V and J ends, which lost 6 bases and 2 bases, there was a span of 7 bases. Germline V CDR1 and CDR2: DFQATT, SNEGSKA (reference sequence). CDR3 length equals 11 residues. CDR3 in amino acids: CSAPINTEAFF. CDR3 DNA sequence: TGCAGTGCCCCGATAAACACTGAAGCTTTCTTT.

The chain employs TRBV10-3 and TRBJ1-2; D may be TRBD1 (6 bases). This CDR3 has 14 amino acids. V dropped 0 bases and J dropped 4 bases, with 9 bases sitting between them. Germline loops: CDR1 ENHRY, CDR2 SYGVKD. In nucleotides, the CDR3 is TGTGCCATCAGTGAGTCGGCAGGGGCCTATGGCTACACCTTC. It specifies CAISESAGAYGYTF.

CDR3 residues: CASRRTSGGAGGNEQFF. As DNA, the CDR3 is TGTGCCAGCAGGAGGACTAGCGGGGGGGCTGGTGGCAATGAGCAGTTCTTC. The chain recombines TRBV2 with TRBJ2-1, with 15 bases fitting TRBD2. The V and J ends lost 6 bases and 6 bases, in that order; junction bases with no gene match: 9. The CDR3 runs to 17 residues. Looked up from germline, CDR1 is SNHLY and CDR2 is FYNNEI.

This clone was counted between two and nine times. The genes are TRBV10-3 and TRBJ2-3, with 9 bases matching TRBD2. With 5 bases clipped from V and 2 bases from J, the junction kept 8 bases outside the gene matches. CDR3 length: 16 amino acids. Germline loops: CDR1 ENHRY, CDR2 SYGVKD. The CDR3 DNA reads as TGTGCCATCAGTCCTTATGCGGGGGGGCCCACAGATACGCAGTATTTT. This translates into CAISPYAGGPTDTQYF.

This clone has a handful of counts. The chain links TRBV25-1 to TRBJ1-5; D remains unclear. Trimming cost V 2 bases and J 5 bases, with 4 bases left between them. CDR3 length: 12 residues. Per germline, CDR1 MGHDK and CDR2 SYGVNS. The CDR3 loop reads CASSEHDQPQHF. CDR3 DNA sequence: TGTGCCAGCAGTGAACACGATCAGCCCCAGCATTTT.